This is a list of T cell receptor beta chains from one sample in a study of response to subunit inactivated influenza vaccine. TCRdb analysed the RT-PCR reads with MiXCR anew, one entry per CDR3 protein. The sample shows around 570,000 distinct CDR3 sequences, about 11% of them seen only once. The same data also went into a second study, on T cells expressing NK-cell markers.

The sequenced sample was PBMCs from blood, obtained on the day of vaccination. The receptors were gathered from a man over 45 who received an inactivated influenza vaccine. The CDR3 runs from the conserved cysteine through the conserved F or W. D genes are given only for firm matches. The listing skips clone size in some rows; elsewhere it reads once, few, many or a size class.

V gene	CDR3 length	D gene	clone size	J gene	CDR3 protein	CDR3 DNA
TRBV28	11	-	-	TRBJ2-5	CASRYGGTQYF	TGTGCCAGCAGATACGGTGGGACCCAGTACTTC
TRBV7-8	16	-	many	TRBJ1-1	CASSLARQLRDTEAFF	TGTGCCAGCAGCTTAGCTAGACAGCTAAGGGACACTGAAGCTTTCTTT
TRBV3-1	15	-	-	TRBJ1-5	CASSQGLISNQPQHF	TGTGCCAGCAGCCAAGGACTGATTAGCAATCAGCCCCAGCATTTT
TRBV9	14	TRBD2	few	TRBJ2-7	CASRVGLAAGEQYF	TGTGCCAGCAGGGTGGGACTAGCGGCCGGCGAGCAGTACTTC
TRBV20-1	13	-	few	TRBJ2-5	CSARLTRGGPQYF	TGCAGTGCTAGACTAACAAGAGGAGGTCCTCAGTACTTC
TRBV4-1	17	-	many	TRBJ1-5	CASSQDFETRRNQPQHF	TGCGCCAGCAGCCAAGATTTCGAAACACGGCGCAATCAGCCCCAGCATTTT
TRBV30	13	-	-	TRBJ2-3	CAWSVKGTDTQYF	TGTGCCTGGAGTGTAAAGGGCACAGATACGCAGTATTTT
TRBV4-3	14	-	-	TRBJ2-7	CASSRTQDGNEQYF	TGCGCCAGCAGCCGTACACAGGACGGAAACGAGCAGTACTTC
TRBV7-9	14	-	few	TRBJ1-2	CASSPQDTNYGYTF	TGTGCCAGCAGCCCGCAAGACACTAACTATGGCTACACCTTC
TRBV12-3/TRBV12-4	15	-	few	TRBJ2-6	CASSFGTRHLNVLTF	TGTGCCAGCAGTTTCGGGACCAGACATCTGAACGTCCTGACTTTC
TRBV24-1	15	-	-	TRBJ2-5	CATSDPGTSKETQYF	TGTGCCACCAGTGATCCCGGGACTTCGAAAGAGACCCAGTACTTC
TRBV5-1	15	TRBD2	-	TRBJ2-7	CASSLGTSGSGEQYF	TGCGCCAGCAGCTTGGGGACTAGCGGGAGTGGGGAGCAGTACTTC
TRBV5-6	14	TRBD2	-	TRBJ2-2	CASSTGLGAGELFF	TGTGCCAGCAGCACGGGACTAGGTGCCGGGGAGCTGTTTTTT
TRBV12-3/TRBV12-4	14	-	few	TRBJ1-2	CASSLRPPGYGYTF	TGTGCCAGCAGTTTACGTCCACCCGGCTATGGCTACACCTTC
TRBV28	13	-	-	TRBJ1-6	CASSLVNNSPLHF	TGTGCCAGCAGTTTAGTCAATAATTCACCCCTCCACTTT
TRBV28	17	TRBD2	-	TRBJ2-2	CASSLLAGGPLTGELFF	TGTGCCAGCAGTTTATTGGCGGGAGGGCCGTTGACCGGGGAGCTGTTTTTT
TRBV6-2/TRBV6-3	13	-	many	TRBJ1-2	CASSIRTTDGYTF	TGTGCCAGCAGTATCCGGACGACAGATGGCTACACCTTC
TRBV20-1	16	TRBD2	many	TRBJ2-1	CSARGLAGAAYNEQFF	TGCAGTGCTAGAGGTTTAGCGGGGGCCGCCTACAATGAGCAGTTCTTC
TRBV12-3/TRBV12-4	15	TRBD1	-	TRBJ1-5	CASSFRTGGNQPQHF	TGTGCCAGCAGCTTCAGGACAGGGGGCAATCAGCCCCAGCATTTT
TRBV20-1	15	TRBD2	-	TRBJ2-7	CSAPRSGLVTYEQYF	TGCAGTGCTCCTAGATCCGGACTAGTCACCTACGAGCAGTACTTC
TRBV7-9	16	-	-	TRBJ1-2	CASSAHRQLANYGYTF	TGTGCCAGCAGCGCCCACCGACAGTTAGCTAACTATGGCTACACCTTC
TRBV21-1	15	-	few	TRBJ2-5	CASARFSENGETQYF	TGTGCCAGCGCCCGGTTTAGCGAGAACGGGGAGACCCAGTACTTC
TRBV9	15	-	many	TRBJ2-2	CASSVVGLNTGELFF	TGTGCCAGCAGCGTAGTCGGTCTTAACACCGGGGAGCTGTTTTTT
TRBV11-2	18	TRBD1	few	TRBJ2-5	CASRPASGTGVFGETQYF	TGTGCCAGCAGACCCGCATCTGGGACAGGGGTGTTTGGGGAGACCCAGTACTTC
TRBV5-1	15	TRBD1	many	TRBJ2-1	CASSFRDRVGNEQFF	TGCGCCAGCAGCTTCCGGGACAGGGTTGGGAATGAGCAGTTCTTC
TRBV29-1	13	-	-	TRBJ2-3	CSVIRGASDTQYF	TGCAGCGTTATTCGGGGGGCTTCAGATACGCAGTATTTT
TRBV6-2/TRBV6-3	17	TRBD1	-	TRBJ2-3	CASSYYPGTVSTDTQYF	TGTGCCAGCAGTTACTACCCGGGGACAGTAAGCACAGATACGCAGTATTTT
TRBV5-1	15	-	few	TRBJ2-3	CASSLIGGSTDTQYF	TGCGCCAGCAGCTTGATTGGGGGAAGCACAGATACGCAGTATTTT
TRBV7-8	16	TRBD1	-	TRBJ2-7	CASSFRTGPSVYEQYF	TGTGCCAGCAGCTTCCGGACAGGACCCTCTGTCTACGAGCAGTACTTC
TRBV6-5	16	TRBD2	few	TRBJ2-7	CASSYSGGMITYEQYF	TGTGCCAGCAGTTACTCGGGGGGGATGATCACCTACGAGCAGTACTTC
TRBV9	15	-	few	TRBJ1-6	CASSVESGYNSPLHF	TGTGCCAGCAGCGTAGAGAGCGGCTATAATTCACCCCTCCACTTT
TRBV5-1	15	-	-	TRBJ2-2	CASSLTTEPTGELFF	TGCGCCAGCAGCTTGACGACAGAACCCACCGGGGAGCTGTTTTTT
TRBV5-1	14	-	many	TRBJ2-3	CASSLGRGADTQYF	TGCGCCAGCAGCTTGGGTCGCGGTGCAGATACGCAGTATTTT
TRBV10-3	13	-	-	TRBJ1-1	CAISTGLNTEAFF	TGTGCCATCAGTACAGGTTTGAACACTGAAGCTTTCTTT
TRBV2	14	TRBD1	few	TRBJ2-5	CASNQGQVQETQYF	TGTGCCAGCAACCAAGGACAGGTTCAGGAGACCCAGTACTTC
TRBV20-1	13	-	-	TRBJ2-7	CSASPAQNYEQYF	TGCAGTGCTAGCCCCGCACAAAACTACGAGCAGTACTTC
TRBV15	15	TRBD1	-	TRBJ1-2	CATSRDPRQGYGYTF	TGTGCCACCAGCAGAGATCCACGACAGGGCTATGGCTACACCTTC
TRBV29-1	12	-	-	TRBJ2-7	CSVLGVSYEQYF	TGCAGCGTTTTGGGGGTGTCCTACGAGCAGTACTTC
TRBV10-3	13	TRBD2	-	TRBJ2-7	CAFRAGVEYEQYF	TGTGCCTTTAGGGCGGGAGTGGAATACGAGCAGTACTTC
TRBV6-2/TRBV6-3	15	TRBD1	-	TRBJ2-5	CASSRWTGQGETQYF	TGTGCCAGCAGCCGTTGGACGGGACAGGGAGAGACCCAGTACTTC
TRBV7-2	16	TRBD2	-	TRBJ2-7	CASTFTSGRLSYEQYF	TGTGCCAGCACCTTTACTAGCGGGAGGCTCTCCTACGAGCAGTACTTC
TRBV6-2/TRBV6-3	14	-	-	TRBJ2-7	CASSPFGVRDEQYF	TGTGCCAGCAGTCCCTTTGGGGTTAGGGACGAGCAGTACTTC
TRBV18	15	TRBD1	-	TRBJ2-5	CASSLQNRGQETQYF	TGTGCCAGCTCACTTCAAAACAGGGGCCAAGAGACCCAGTACTTC
TRBV9	15	TRBD2	few	TRBJ2-5	CASSPSGGAEETQYF	TGTGCCAGCAGCCCTAGCGGGGGGGCCGAAGAGACCCAGTACTTC
TRBV12-3/TRBV12-4	16	TRBD1	-	TRBJ1-2	CASSPGQGAVSYGYTF	TGTGCCAGCAGTCCGGGACAGGGGGCTGTTTCCTATGGCTACACCTTC
TRBV7-2	14	-	-	TRBJ1-6	CASSFRQESSPLHF	TGTGCCAGCAGCTTTAGGCAGGAGAGCTCACCCCTCCACTTT
TRBV7-2	15	-	-	TRBJ2-5	CASSFTPSGQETQYF	TGTGCCAGCAGCTTTACGCCCAGCGGCCAAGAGACCCAGTACTTC
TRBV4-3	19	TRBD2	-	TRBJ2-1	CASSQDLGSGGPSYNEQFF	TGCGCCAGCAGCCAAGATCTGGGTAGCGGGGGGCCTTCCTACAATGAGCAGTTCTTC
TRBV7-9	17	-	-	TRBJ2-3	CASSLGIAAPSTDTQYF	TGTGCCAGCAGCTTAGGAATCGCGGCCCCTAGCACAGATACGCAGTATTTT
TRBV27	15	TRBD2	few	TRBJ2-1	CASSHLAGPYNEQFF	TGTGCCAGCAGTCATCTAGCGGGGCCGTACAATGAGCAGTTCTTC
TRBV12-3/TRBV12-4	13	-	few	TRBJ2-7	CASSLGARGEQYF	TGTGCCAGCAGTTTAGGTGCCCGGGGGGAGCAGTACTTC
TRBV19	14	-	few	TRBJ2-7	CASSIKDSTYEQYF	TGTGCCAGTAGTATCAAGGACAGCACCTACGAGCAGTACTTC
TRBV24-1	14	-	few	TRBJ2-2	CATSGDANTGELFF	TGTGCCACCAGTGGGGACGCGAACACCGGGGAGCTGTTTTTT
TRBV7-2	16	-	-	TRBJ1-1	CASSLDGRRWGTEAFF	TGTGCCAGCAGCTTAGATGGACGCAGGTGGGGAACTGAAGCTTTCTTT
TRBV6-5	14	TRBD2	few	TRBJ2-1	CASSYLGLADEQFF	TGTGCCAGCAGTTACTTAGGACTAGCCGATGAGCAGTTCTTC